This T cell receptor beta chain is from a study of cytomegalovirus exposure and HLA in healthy donors. Findings and caveats of the study: Most TCR sequences proved rare, with some public TCRs found in many donors. A few CMV-associated chains were confirmed in vitro to be specific for CMV antigens.

This table comes from immunoSEQ multiplex PCR, and its TCRdb copy is limited to in-frame clones, with some not included. The table shows under 200,000 clones, with about 89% occurring only once. This clone has more than one count but fewer than ten. Its antigen remains unknown. V gave up 6 bases and J gave up 6 bases; unmatched junction bases: 8. Germline V gives CDR1 MNHEY, CDR2 SVGAGI. This CDR3 comprises 14 residues. The clonotype was recovered from a woman aged 18-30 years in good health and CMV-seropositive. Specimen: PBMCs. This chain uses TRBV6-5 with TRBJ1-5; TRBD1 matches 7 bases. The CDR3 loop is CASRPTGMGQPQHF. CDR3 nucleotides: TGTGCCAGCAGACCGACAGGGATGGGTCAGCCCCAGCATTTT.